Given below is one TCR beta chain in context. The antigen remains unidentified. This sample is drawn from a study of OX40 agonist ivuxolimab in advanced cancers. Study-wide results and limits: Among T cells, CD8+ cells averaged more expanded clones than CD4+ cells.

The assay was immunoSEQ multiplex PCR, and TCRdb's table has in-frame clones only and misses some. Of some 40,000 clones in the sample, around 93% were seen once. This CDR3 region has 12 residues. Trimming took 8 bases from V and 4 from J, leaving 12 bases between them. CDR1 is MNHEY and CDR2 is SMNVEV in the germline V gene (reference sequence). This TCR came from an adult with an advanced solid tumor such as melanoma, head and neck, liver or kidney cancer. The chain links TRBV27 to TRBJ2-7, with D possibly being TRBD1 (5 bases). The sequencing used CD4+ or CD8+ T cells sorted from blood, collected in a trial of the OX40 agonist ivuxolimab. In DNA form, the CDR3 reads TGTGCCAGCGGGCAGGGCACTTACGAGCAGTACTTC. Its translation is CASGQGTYEQYF.